A single sample gave rise to the 14 T cell receptor beta chains below, sequenced in a study of blood T cell repertoires in COVID-19. Repertoires were generated with immunoSEQ multiplex PCR, while TCRdb's copy carries only in-frame clones and drops some. There are about 74,000 clones in the sample; 80% to 90% occur only once, and 1.5% to 2.5% lies in the top ten. The sequencing input was peripheral blood. All receptors come from a woman over 75 with active or convalescent COVID-19.

The chain joins TRBV20-1 to TRBJ2-1; TRBD2 matches 10 bases. Trimming removed 3 bases from V and 14 bases from J; junction bases left unmatched: 10. This CDR3 has 13 amino acids. Germline V gene sequence: CDR1 DFQATT, CDR2 SNEGSKA (reference sequence). This chain's CDR3 is CSASPSGLAEKFF. CDR3 in DNA: TGCAGTGCTAGTCCCTCCGGACTAGCGGAAAAGTTCTTC.

The CDR3, as DNA: TGTGCCAGCAGTACGTTAGCGGGGGGCACAGATACGCAGTATTTT. Translated: CASSTLAGGTDTQYF. The chain uses TRBV27 and TRBJ2-3; 9 bases are shared with TRBD2. The germline V gene encodes CDR1 MNHEY and CDR2 SMNVEV (reference sequence). The CDR3 is made up of 15 amino acids. V was pared by 5 bases and J by 1 base, with 4 bases of the junction left unmatched.

The chain employs TRBV9 and TRBJ2-6; 8 bases fit TRBD1. The CDR3 has 18 residues. V shed 3 bases and J 2 bases; nucleotides not matched to a gene: 10. Germline V gene lookup returns CDR1 SGDLS and CDR2 YYNGEE. CDR3 in amino acids: CASSERQGPGTGANVLTF. Here the CDR3 DNA reads TGTGCCAGCAGCGAGCGACAGGGGCCGGGGACTGGGGCCAACGTCCTGACTTTC.

This rearrangement joins TRBV19 to TRBJ1-1, with a tentative D call TRBD1 (5 bases). V lost 3 bases and J lost 11, with 13 bases in between. This CDR3 is 12 amino acids long. The germline V gene encodes CDR1 LNHDA and CDR2 SQIVND (reference sequence). The CDR3 region is CASSIPLGAAFF. The CDR3 nucleotides are TGTGCCAGTAGTATCCCCCTAGGGGCCGCTTTCTTT.

The chain uses TRBV5-8 and TRBJ2-5; 7 bases agree with TRBD2. Trimming removed 10 bases from V and 2 bases from J; junction bases left unmatched: 8. This CDR3 contains 13 residues. Germline lookup yields CDR1 SGHTS and CDR2 YDEGEE. In nucleotides, the CDR3 is TGTGCCGTTGGCGGTAGCGGGCAAGAGACCCAGTACTTC. Its protein product is CAVGGSGQETQYF.

The rearrangement joins TRBV3-1 (or the pseudogene TRBV3-2) to TRBJ2-2; 7 nucleotides align to TRBD1. V was clipped by 4 bases and J by 6 bases; unmatched bases: 14. This CDR3 has 17 residues. From germline, CDR1 is LGHDT and CDR2 YNNKEL (reference sequence). CDR3 sequence (DNA): TGTGCCAGCAGCCCCGGCGCCAGGGGGATTGGATCCGGGGAGCTGTTTTTT. Its protein is CASSPGARGIGSGELFF.

This clone was picked up many times. The genes are TRBV9 and TRBJ2-1; 7 bases agree with TRBD2. Germline V gene data show CDR1 as SGDLS and CDR2 as YYNGEE. J was trimmed by 6 bases and V by 3 bases; bases with no gene match: 9. The CDR3 runs to 15 residues. CDR3 protein: CASSAGGGSANEQFF. The CDR3 nucleotides read TGTGCCAGCAGCGCCGGCGGGGGATCCGCCAATGAGCAGTTCTTC.

In DNA form, the CDR3 reads TGCGCCAGCAGCTGGGGACTAGCGGGATCCTACAATGAGCAGTTCTTC. Its protein product is CASSWGLAGSYNEQFF. The rearrangement links TRBV5-1 to TRBJ2-1, with 13 bases aligning to TRBD2. J lost 1 base, V lost 3 bases, and 1 base had no gene match. CDR1 and CDR2 from the germline V gene are SGHRS and YFSETQ. The CDR3 loop spans 16 amino acids. The whole variable domain, filled in from reference TRBV5-1 and TRBJ2-1, reads KAGVTQTPRYLIKTRGQQVTLSCSPISGHRSVSWYQQTPGQGLQFLFEYFSETQRNKGNFPGRFSGRQFSNSRSEMNVSTLELGDSALYLCASSWGLAGSYNEQFFGPGTRLTVL.

V gene TRBV19 combines with J gene TRBJ2-6; TRBD2 might be the D (5 bases). CDR1 is LNHDA, CDR2 SQIVND, per germline (reference sequence). The CDR3 loop spans 16 amino acids. V dropped 7 bases and J dropped 1 base, with 14 bases sitting between them. CDR3 protein: CASTPDGVSGANVLTF. The DNA for the CDR3 is TGTGCCAGTACCCCAGACGGGGTTTCTGGGGCCAACGTCCTGACTTTC.

This clone was observed once. The V and J genes are TRBV5-1 and TRBJ2-3; 15 bases fit TRBD2. Germline V CDR1 and CDR2: SGHRS, YFSETQ. Trimming cost V 4 bases and J 6 bases; bases outside gene matches: 6. CDR3 size: 16 residues. The CDR3 DNA reads TGCGCCAGCAGCGCGGGACTAGCGGGGGGATGGGATACGCAGTATTTT. Protein: CASSAGLAGGWDTQYF.

This chain connects TRBV4-3 to TRBJ1-5; possibly TRBD1 for D (5 bases). The CDR3 has 17 amino acids. Germline values: CDR1 LGHNA, CDR2 YSLEER. Trimming stripped 0 bases from V and 6 bases from J, with 18 bases between. The CDR3 region is CASSQELSGTYPQPQHF. The CDR3 coding sequence is TGCGCCAGCAGCCAAGAGTTGTCAGGGACTTACCCTCAGCCCCAGCATTTT.

The gene calls are TRBV4-3 and TRBJ2-3, with D possibly TRBD1 on 6 matching bases. Germline loops: CDR1 LGHNA, CDR2 YSLEER. Trimming pared 5 bases from V and 0 bases from J, leaving 15 bases between. This CDR3 has 16 residues. In nucleotides, the CDR3 is TGCGCCAGCAGCATTAGGGGGTCCACCAGCACAGATACGCAGTATTTT. Encoded protein: CASSIRGSTSTDTQYF.

This chain joins TRBV4-3 and TRBJ2-2, with TRBD1 as a possible D gene (5 bases). The CDR3 sequence is 18 residues long. Germline CDR1 and CDR2: LGHNA and YSLEER. Trimming stripped 0 bases from V and 1 base from J, with 15 bases between. CDR3 in DNA: TGCGCCAGCAGCCAAGAGAAACAGGCGAGGCTGAACACCGGGGAGCTGTTTTTT. Protein product: CASSQEKQARLNTGELFF.

The chain recombines TRBV11-2 with TRBJ2-3; 7 bases fit TRBD2. Germline loops: CDR1 SGHAT, CDR2 FQNNGV. There are 16 residues in the CDR3. The trim removed 4 bases at V and 3 bases at J, leaving 10 bases unmatched. CDR3 bases: TGTGCCAGCAGCTCTTACCGGGGGGTGGGGACAGATACGCAGTATTTT. This translates into CASSSYRGVGTDTQYF.